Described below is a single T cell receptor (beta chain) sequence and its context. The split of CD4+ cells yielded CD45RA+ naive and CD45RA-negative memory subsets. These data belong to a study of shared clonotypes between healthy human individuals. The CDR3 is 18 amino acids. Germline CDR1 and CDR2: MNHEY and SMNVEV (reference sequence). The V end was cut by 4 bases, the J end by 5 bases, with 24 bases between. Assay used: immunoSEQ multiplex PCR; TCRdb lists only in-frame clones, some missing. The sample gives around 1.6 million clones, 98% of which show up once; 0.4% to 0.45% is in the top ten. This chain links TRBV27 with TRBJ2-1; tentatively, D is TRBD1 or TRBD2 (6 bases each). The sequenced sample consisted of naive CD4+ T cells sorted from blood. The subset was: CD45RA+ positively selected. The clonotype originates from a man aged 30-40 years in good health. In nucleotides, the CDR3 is TGTGCCAGCAGTTCCAGCCCACCCTTGGGGGGCTGGAACAATGAGCAGTTCTTC. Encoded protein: CASSSSPPLGGWNNEQFF.